These 17 T cell receptor beta chains share one sample of origin, sequenced in a study of blood T cell repertoires in COVID-19. The method was immunoSEQ multiplex PCR; TCRdb's version includes in-frame clones alone and lacks a portion of them. Among fewer than 250,000 clones listed, around four fifths were seen once. Sequences were obtained from peripheral blood. All receptors derive from a woman aged 45-65 years with acute or convalescent COVID-19.

A single count supports this clone. The chain is built from TRBV5-4 and TRBJ1-5; 8 nucleotides align to TRBD1. The germline CDR1 and CDR2 sequences are SGHNT and YYREEE (reference sequence). CDR3 length: 14 amino acids. The trim removed 4 bases at V and 4 bases at J, leaving 4 bases unmatched. In DNA, the CDR3 is TGTGCCAGCAGCAATGGACAGGGAAATCAGCCCCAGCATTTT. Protein product: CASSNGQGNQPQHF.

The V call is TRBV7-8, the J call TRBJ2-1, with D perhaps TRBD2 (6 bases). The germline V gene has CDR1 SGHVS and CDR2 FQNEAQ. The CDR3 sequence is 14 residues long. V lost 5 bases and J lost 7, with 15 bases in between. In DNA, the CDR3 is TGTGCCAGCAGCCCTAGAGAGACTAGGAATGAGCAGTTCTTC. Protein: CASSPRETRNEQFF.

The gene calls are TRBV5-1 and TRBJ2-1; 11 nucleotides match TRBD2. This CDR3 is 16 amino acids long. Germline V gene data show CDR1 as SGHRS and CDR2 as YFSETQ. The junction had 8 bases not matched to a gene; V was cut back by 3 bases and J by 6 bases. The CDR3 here is CASSSLGLAAFNEQFF. CDR3 in DNA: TGCGCCAGCAGCTCCCTGGGACTAGCGGCCTTCAATGAGCAGTTCTTC.

The chain joins TRBV6-2 or TRBV6-3 to TRBJ2-7; 11 positions agree with TRBD2. The V gene's germline CDR1 is MNHEY and CDR2 SVGEGT. The CDR3 is 16 amino acids. The V gene end was trimmed by 0 bases and the J gene end by 6 bases; junction bases not matched to a gene: 7. The CDR3 reads CASSYSGLAVGVEQYF. CDR3 nucleotides: TGTGCCAGCAGTTACTCGGGACTAGCGGTAGGGGTCGAGCAGTACTTC.

The V call is TRBV3-1 (or the pseudogene TRBV3-2), the J call TRBJ2-3; D is possibly TRBD2 (6 bases). Looked up from germline, CDR1 is LGHDT and CDR2 is YNNKEL (reference sequence). The CDR3 runs to 15 residues. V shed 1 base and J shed 1 base, with 9 bases lying between them. As DNA, the CDR3 is TGTGCCAGCAGCCAAGCGGCTAGCGGCACAGATACGCAGTATTTT. Protein product: CASSQAASGTDTQYF.

This rearrangement joins TRBV6-5 to TRBJ2-5; TRBD2 agrees at 7 bases. The CDR3 contains 14 residues. The V segment lost 2 bases and the J segment 4 bases; nucleotides outside the gene matches: 4. Germline V gene sequence: CDR1 MNHEY, CDR2 SVGAGI. CDR3 bases: TGTGCCAGCAGTTACCCTGGGGGGGGAGAGACCCAGTACTTC. The encoded protein is CASSYPGGGETQYF.

This CDR3 reads CASSLGQARFF. In DNA form, the CDR3 reads TGTGCCAGCAGTTTGGGACAGGCCCGGTTCTTC. The chain has TRBV12-3 or TRBV12-4 and TRBJ2-1, with TRBD1 matching over 8 bases. CDR3 length equals 11 residues. The V gene end was trimmed by 3 bases and the J gene end by 15 bases; junction bases not matched to a gene: 4.

The chain recombines TRBV28 with TRBJ2-7, with a tentative D call TRBD1 (6 bases). This CDR3 comprises 16 residues. Germline V lookup: CDR1 MDHEN, CDR2 SYDVKM. V was cut by 7 bases and J by 9 bases, with 28 bases left in between. CDR3 sequence (DNA): TGTGCCAGCACACCAGATTTGGGACGTCCCCAAGGGGGGCAGTACTTC. Translating it yields CASTPDLGRPQGGQYF.

Here the CDR3 DNA reads TGTGCCAGCAGTCCCCAAACTGGAAACACCATATATTTT. It is translated as CASSPQTGNTIYF. The gene calls are TRBV27 and TRBJ1-3; D gene unclear. Trimming pared 5 bases from V and 2 bases from J, leaving 7 bases between. The CDR3 runs to 13 residues. From germline, CDR1 is MNHEY and CDR2 SMNVEV (reference sequence).

The J gene is TRBJ2-1, the V gene TRBV28; unclear D gene. Trimming shortened V by 6 bases and J by 2 bases, and 14 bases separated the two germline ends. The CDR3 covers 15 residues. Germline V gene data show CDR1 as MDHEN and CDR2 as SYDVKM. CDR3 amino acids: CASSPRPAAYNEQFF. CDR3 in DNA: TGTGCCAGCAGCCCCCGTCCGGCGGCCTACAATGAGCAGTTCTTC.

This clone was seen only a few times. The chain couples TRBV2 to TRBJ1-2; D not resolved. CDR1 and CDR2 from the germline V gene are SNHLY and FYNNEI. The germline V and J ends were trimmed by 4 bases and 0 bases, with 9 bases remaining between them. CDR3 size: 14 residues. DNA of the CDR3: TGTGCCAGCAGTGGCGGCGGGACTAACTATGGCTACACCTTC. It codes for CASSGGGTNYGYTF.

This sequence joins TRBV5-5 and TRBJ2-5, with a weak D call TRBD1 (6 bases). Germline lookup yields CDR1 SGHKS and CDR2 YYEKEE (reference sequence). V lost 1 base and J 5 bases, leaving 15 bases between the germline ends. This CDR3 has 15 amino acids. The CDR3 nucleotides are TGTGCCAGCAGCTTGATCAGGGGCGGAGAGGAGACCCAGTACTTC. Protein sequence: CASSLIRGGEETQYF.

The genes are TRBV5-1 and TRBJ2-1; TRBD2 matches 13 bases. The CDR3 loop spans 19 amino acids. J gave up 0 bases and V 0 bases, and 6 bases lay outside the gene matches. Per germline, CDR1 SGHRS and CDR2 YFSETQ. This chain's CDR3 is CASSLGPWTSGSSYNEQFF. As DNA, the CDR3 is TGCGCCAGCAGCTTGGGCCCTTGGACTAGCGGGAGCTCCTACAATGAGCAGTTCTTC.

The chain couples TRBV25-1 to TRBJ2-7; 13 positions match TRBD2. This CDR3 contains 16 residues. Per germline, CDR1 MGHDK and CDR2 SYGVNS. J gave up 6 bases and V 5 bases, and 10 bases lay outside the gene matches. The CDR3 region has the DNA TGTGCCAGCAGTCGGCGGGGACTAGCGGGACCCCTCGAGCAGTACTTC. Protein product: CASSRRGLAGPLEQYF.

The chain uses TRBV6-5 and TRBJ1-2, with no clear D. V lost 5 bases to trimming and J lost 5 bases, with 18 bases between them. Germline-derived CDR1 and CDR2 are MNHEY and SVGAGI. The CDR3 covers 15 residues. The CDR3 loop reads CASSLPGPFSYGYTF. Written as DNA, the CDR3 is TGTGCCAGCAGTCTGCCAGGCCCGTTTAGTTATGGCTACACCTTC.

The rearrangement uses TRBV27 and TRBJ2-7; TRBD2 aligns across 10 bases. V lost 4 bases and J lost 3; bases outside the gene matches: 6. CDR1 is MNHEY and CDR2 is SMNVEV in the germline V gene (reference sequence). This CDR3 comprises 15 residues. CDR3 nucleotide sequence: TGTGCCAGCAGTTGCCTTAGCGGGAGGCTCTACGAGCAGTACTTC. Its protein is CASSCLSGRLYEQYF.

V is TRBV24-1 and J is TRBJ1-5; D perhaps matches TRBD1 (5 bases). CDR1 and CDR2 (germline): KGHDR, SFDVKD. There are 16 residues in the CDR3. V lost 11 bases, J lost 1 base, and 20 bases lay in between. CDR3 amino acids: CAINIVRDGSNQPQHF. DNA for the CDR3: TGTGCCATTAATATCGTGCGGGACGGCAGCAATCAGCCCCAGCATTTT.